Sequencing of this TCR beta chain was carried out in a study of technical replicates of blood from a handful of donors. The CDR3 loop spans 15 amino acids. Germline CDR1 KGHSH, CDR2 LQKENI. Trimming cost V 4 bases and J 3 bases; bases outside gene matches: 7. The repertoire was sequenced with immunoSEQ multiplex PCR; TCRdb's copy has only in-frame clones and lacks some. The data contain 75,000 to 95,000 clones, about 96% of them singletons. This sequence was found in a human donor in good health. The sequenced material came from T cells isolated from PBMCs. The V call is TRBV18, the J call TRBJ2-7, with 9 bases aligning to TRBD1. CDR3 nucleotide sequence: TGTGCCAGCTCACGCAACCCGGGACAGGGCTACGAGCAGTACTTC. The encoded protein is CASSRNPGQGYEQYF.